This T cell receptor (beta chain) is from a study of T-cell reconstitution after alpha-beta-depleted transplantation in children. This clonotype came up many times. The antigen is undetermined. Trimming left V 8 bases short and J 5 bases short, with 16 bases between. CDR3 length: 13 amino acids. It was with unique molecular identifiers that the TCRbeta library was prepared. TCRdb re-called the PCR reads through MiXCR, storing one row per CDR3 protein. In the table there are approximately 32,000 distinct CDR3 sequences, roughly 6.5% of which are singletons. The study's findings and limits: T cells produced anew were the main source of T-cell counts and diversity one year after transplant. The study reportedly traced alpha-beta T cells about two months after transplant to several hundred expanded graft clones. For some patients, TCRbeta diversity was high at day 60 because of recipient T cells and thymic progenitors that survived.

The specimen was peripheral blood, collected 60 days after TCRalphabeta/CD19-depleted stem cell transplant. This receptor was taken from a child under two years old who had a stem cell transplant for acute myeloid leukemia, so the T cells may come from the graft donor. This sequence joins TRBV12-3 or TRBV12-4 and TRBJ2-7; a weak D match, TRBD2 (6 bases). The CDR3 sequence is CASGSAGADEQYF. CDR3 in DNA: TGTGCCAGCGGCTCAGCGGGCGCGGACGAGCAGTACTTC.